This T cell receptor (beta chain) stems from a study of PD-1 blockade in classical Hodgkin lymphoma. Clones were sequenced by immunoSEQ multiplex PCR, and TCRdb holds only the in-frame ones, with some missing. Of some 70,000 clones in the sample, over 90% were seen once. Germline lookup yields CDR1 SGHTA and CDR2 FQGNSA. V lost 4 bases, J lost 6 bases, and 9 bases lay in between. This CDR3 contains 13 residues. Time point described: newly diagnosed, previously untreated cHL patient sample. Source material: peripheral blood mononuclear cells (PBMCs). The chain is built from TRBV7-2 and TRBJ2-2; D possibly corresponds to TRBD2 (5 bases). The receptor comes from a human donor with classical Hodgkin lymphoma. CDR3 DNA sequence: TGTGCCAGCAGCTCGCGGGTCCCCGGGGAGCTGTTTTTT. Its translation: CASSSRVPGELFF.